The clone carrying this T cell receptor beta chain has only one observation. This CDR3 spans 14 amino acids. J was trimmed by 4 bases and V by 0 bases; bases with no gene match: 1. The germline V gene encodes CDR1 SGDLS and CDR2 YYNGEE. Both TCR beta VDJ combination and CDR3 sequence profiling were carried out. Genomic DNA was the template for this profiling. TCRdb used MiXCR to reprocess the reads, holding one entry per CDR3 protein. The repertoire holds approximately 130,000 distinct CDR3 sequences, with approximately 41% as singletons. This sample is part of a study of CD8+CD57+ T cells in acquired aplastic anemia.

Material for sequencing was sorted CD4+, CD8+, or CD8+CD57+ T cells (not recorded which) from PBMCs. This chain links TRBV9 with TRBJ2-1, with 7 bases aligning to TRBD1. The TCR originated in a human donor in good health, serving as a control. Here the CDR3 reads CASSVGDSYNEQFF. CDR3 nucleotides: TGTGCCAGCAGCGTAGGGGACAGTTACAATGAGCAGTTCTTC. The full variable domain, rest sourced from reference TRBV9 and TRBJ2-1, is DSGVTQTPKHLITATGQRVTLRCSPRSGDLSVYWYQQSLDQGLQFLIQYYNGEERAKGNILERFSAQQFPDLHSELNLSSLELGDSALYFCASSVGDSYNEQFFGPGTRLTVL.